This T cell receptor (beta chain) was retrieved from a study of CD8+ T cells in alopecia areata. At the level of the study: Tofacitinib therapy took 6 to 18 months; 6 months off drug came after. Study-level points and caveats: Scalp and blood retained many expanded lesional clones during tofacitinib.

The treatment is: oral pan-JAK inhibitor, 5-10 mg twice daily. TCR sequencing used cDNA made by reverse transcription of extracted RNA. Some clones are missing from TCRdb's copy, which holds only in-frame ones; the method was immunoSEQ multiplex PCR. The sample includes 150,000 to 200,000 clones, roughly three fifths of them seen just once. Remarks on this clone: Its target is unknown.

The source of this sequence is a human donor with alopecia areata. The sample was CD4+ T cells sorted from blood, taken at week 49, from a patient treated with tofacitinib.

The CDR3 region has the DNA TGCGCCAGCAGCTTGGGCAGGGTGGAGGGCTACACCTTC. Its translation is CASSLGRVEGYTF. The chain recombines TRBV5-1 with TRBJ1-2; the D gene is possibly TRBD1 (5 bases). Trimming took off 0 bases at V and 8 bases at J, with 11 bases between the two ends. Per germline, CDR1 SGHRS and CDR2 YFSETQ. CDR3 length equals 13 residues.